The clone carrying this TCR beta chain showed up many times. Template material for amplifying TCR beta CDR3 regions consisted of RNA transcripts. Using the HTBI primer set, a first-round RT-PCR was run on the TCR CDR3. TCRdb itself ran the multiplex PCR reads through MiXCR, one entry per CDR3 protein. The table shows about 840,000 distinct CDR3 sequences, with 38% occurring only once. The source of the sample is a study of T cells in Graves' hyperthyroidism and ophthalmopathy. Uncontrolled infection, other autoimmune disease, pregnancy or lactation disqualified patients from enrolment. The CDR3 covers 11 residues. Trimming shortened V by 8 bases and J by 11 bases, and 16 bases separated the two germline ends. Germline V gene lookup returns CDR1 SGHTA and CDR2 FQGTGA.

The sample consisted of blood. This clonotype originated in a man younger than 35 with Graves' hyperthyroidism. The chain employs TRBV7-3 and TRBJ2-7; D possibly corresponds to TRBD1 (5 bases). The CDR3 loop is CASSRGGEKYF. DNA for the CDR3: TGTGCCAGCTCTAGGGGTGGCGAAAAGTACTTC.